This T cell receptor (beta chain) was recovered during a study of blood T cell repertoires in COVID-19. Study-wide background: Samples of COVID-19 (acute and convalescent) were obtained from the United States, Italy and Spain. PBMCs, B-cell-depleted T cells, or T cells were the source of the cDNA or gDNA that made up the material.

In the original analysis: Estimated nucleated cell counts came from reference gene primer amplification. Libraries were prepared by immunoSEQ multiplex PCR; TCRdb keeps only in-frame clonotypes and omits some of them. That table supplies the V and J calls and clone size; D and trimming were determined from the DNA. In the table there are tens of thousands of clones, about 70% of which are singletons. Germline V gene lookup returns CDR1 SNHLY and CDR2 FYNNEI. This CDR3 is built from 14 residues. Trimming cost V 6 bases and J 2 bases; bases outside gene matches: 6. The TCR sequence derives from a human donor in a cohort sampled during active COVID-19. The V and J genes are TRBV2 and TRBJ2-5, with 7 bases identical to TRBD2. Sequenced sample: peripheral blood. The CDR3 region has the DNA TGTGCCAGCAGGCCGAGGCGGGAGCAAGAGACCCAGTACTTC. Protein: CASRPRREQETQYF.